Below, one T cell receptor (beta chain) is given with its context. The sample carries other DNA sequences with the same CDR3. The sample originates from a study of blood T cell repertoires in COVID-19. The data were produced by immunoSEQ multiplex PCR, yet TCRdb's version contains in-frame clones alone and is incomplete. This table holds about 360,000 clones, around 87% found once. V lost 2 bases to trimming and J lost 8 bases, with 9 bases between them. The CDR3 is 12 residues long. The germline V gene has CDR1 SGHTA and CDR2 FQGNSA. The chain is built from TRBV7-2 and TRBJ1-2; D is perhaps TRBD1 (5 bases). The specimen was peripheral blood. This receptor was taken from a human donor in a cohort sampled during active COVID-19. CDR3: CASSLQGLGYTF. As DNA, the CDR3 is TGTGCCAGCAGCTTACAGGGTTTAGGCTACACCTTC.